These T cell receptor beta chains were read from a single sample in a study of T cell clonotyping in hematopoietic cell transplantation. Clones were read by immunoSEQ multiplex PCR, and TCRdb kept only the in-frame ones, dropping some. This table holds approximately 20,000 clones, roughly 80% found once. Sequencing was carried out using peripheral blood mononuclear cells. These receptors were obtained from a man aged 55 to 69 in good health. Some clones in this sample may be carry-over from other donors' samples. CDR3s include the opening cysteine and the closing phenylalanine or tryptophan. Each record gives: J gene, clone size, D gene, V gene, CDR3 DNA, CDR3 protein. A D gene is named only where the DNA matches it firmly. Not all rows give a size; the values are once, few, many and, for expanded clones, a class.

>TRBJ2-5|few|TRBD1|TRBV7-7
TGTGCCAGCAGCATGGGACAGCAAGAGACCCAGTACTTC
CASSMGQQETQYF
>TRBJ2-1|-|-|TRBV6-5
TGTGCCAGCAGAGAAAGGGGGTACAATGAGCAGTTCTTC
CASRERGYNEQFF
>TRBJ2-7|-|-|TRBV20-1
TGCAGTGCCAGGACTACCTACGAGCAGTACTTC
CSARTTYEQYF
>TRBJ2-3|-|TRBD2|TRBV5-8
TGTGCCAGCACCCTAGCGGCAAGCACAGATACGCAGTATTTT
CASTLAASTDTQYF
>TRBJ2-7|once|TRBD2|TRBV11-2
TGTGCCAGCAGCTCCGGGGGGACTCTGGGCTACGAGCAGTACTTC
CASSSGGTLGYEQYF
>TRBJ2-7|medium-sized|TRBD1|TRBV7-9
TGTGCCAGCACCGTAGGACAGGGGCCCCACGAGCAGTACTTC
CASTVGQGPHEQYF
>TRBJ2-7|-|TRBD1|TRBV7-2
TGTGCCAGCAGCGGGACAGGCTACGAGCAGTACTTC
CASSGTGYEQYF
>TRBJ2-1|-|-|TRBV19
TGTGCCAGTAGTCGTCAGCGGACCACCTACAATGAGCAGTTCTTC
CASSRQRTTYNEQFF
>TRBJ2-5|-|-|TRBV9
TGTGCCAGCAGCTCCAGACAACTGGAGACCCAGTACTTC
CASSSRQLETQYF
>TRBJ2-1|-|-|TRBV27
TGTGCCAGCACCCAAAGGGGGGATTCCTACAATGAGCAGTTCTTC
CASTQRGDSYNEQFF
>TRBJ1-2|-|-|TRBV28
TGTGCCAGCAGGTGGGATCTGGGGACGGGAGATGGCTACACCTTC
CASRWDLGTGDGYTF
>TRBJ1-5|-|-|TRBV9
TGTGCCAGCAGCGAACAGGGTAGCGGTCAGCCCCAGCATTTT
CASSEQGSGQPQHF
>TRBJ1-5|-|TRBD1|TRBV9
TGTGCCAGCAGCCCCGGGACAGGGTTGGTCCAGCCCCAGCATTTT
CASSPGTGLVQPQHF
>TRBJ2-7|-|-|TRBV6-6
TGTGCCAGCAGTATTTACAGGGTTGGGGACTACGAGCAGTACTTC
CASSIYRVGDYEQYF
>TRBJ1-1|-|-|TRBV10-3
TGTGCCATCAGGGGAACCGGTCAAACTGAAGCTTTCTTT
CAIRGTGQTEAFF
>TRBJ2-7|-|TRBD2|TRBV6-1
TGTGCCAGCAACCGAGTCGCTAGCGGTCCCTACGAGCAGTACTTC
CASNRVASGPYEQYF
>TRBJ2-7|-|TRBD1|TRBV7-6
TGTGCCAGCAGCGAGAGACAGGGGAACGAGCAGTACTTC
CASSERQGNEQYF
>TRBJ1-2|once|-|TRBV2
TGTGCCAGCAGTGACGGACGAGAAGCTAACTATGGCTACACCTTC
CASSDGREANYGYTF
>TRBJ1-2|-|-|TRBV5-1
TGCGCCAGCAGCCCGGGTCCCGATAACTATGGCTACACCTTC
CASSPGPDNYGYTF
>TRBJ2-7|-|-|TRBV18
TGTGCCAGCTCAGCTGTTGGGACAACCTACGAGCAGTACTTC
CASSAVGTTYEQYF
>TRBJ1-4|-|-|TRBV19
TGTGCCAGTAGCTGGGACAAAACTAATGAAAAACTGTTTTTT
CASSWDKTNEKLFF
>TRBJ2-7|-|TRBD2|TRBV19
TGTGCCAGTCTAGGACTAGCGGGAAACTCCTACGAGCAGTACTTC
CASLGLAGNSYEQYF
>TRBJ2-7|-|TRBD2|TRBV7-2
TGTGCCAGCAGCTTCACCGGGACTAGCGGATCCTTTGCATACGAGCAGTACTTC
CASSFTGTSGSFAYEQYF
>TRBJ1-5|-|-|TRBV18
TGTGCCAGCTCACCGTCCCCATTGGTTAGCAATCAGCCCCAGCATTTT
CASSPSPLVSNQPQHF
>TRBJ1-2|-|-|TRBV14
TGTGCCAGCAGCCAATTCCGGTCTGGCTACACCTTC
CASSQFRSGYTF
>TRBJ2-5|few|-|TRBV5-6
TGTGCCAGCAGCCCCCAGGGGCAGGGAGCTGCGAAGACCCAGTACTTC
CASSPQGQGAAKTQYF
>TRBJ2-1|-|-|TRBV7-2
TGTGCCAGCAGCATCATTCCAGAGGGAGAGCAGTTCTTC
CASSIIPEGEQFF
>TRBJ2-6|-|TRBD2|TRBV30
TGTGCCTGGAGTGTACCTGCGGGAGGGATCTCTGGGGCCAACGTCCTGACTTTC
CAWSVPAGGISGANVLTF
>TRBJ1-5|-|-|TRBV7-9
TGTGCCAGCAGCCGGTCGGGGTCCAGGGGTAATCAGCCCCAGCATTTT
CASSRSGSRGNQPQHF
>TRBJ1-1|-|-|TRBV9
TGTGCCAGCAGCGCGCCTTCAGGGCGCATGAACACTGAAGCTTTCTTT
CASSAPSGRMNTEAFF
>TRBJ1-2|-|-|TRBV7-9
TGTGCCAGCAGCTTAGCTCAAGGAACCTTCTATGGCTACACCTTC
CASSLAQGTFYGYTF
>TRBJ1-2|few|-|TRBV5-6
TGTGCCAGCAGCTTGGGGGGAAGGAACTATGGCTACACCTTC
CASSLGGRNYGYTF
>TRBJ1-2|-|-|TRBV19
TGTGCCAGTACCATGGACCTTTGGGGTGGCTACACCTTC
CASTMDLWGGYTF
>TRBJ1-1|-|-|TRBV25-1
TGTGCCAGCAGTGCCGAAGGGGGAATTCGCGAAGCTTTCTTT
CASSAEGGIREAFF
>TRBJ1-2|-|TRBD1|TRBV7-2
TGTGCCAGCAGTTCGGTGGACAGGGGGATTGGCTACACCTTC
CASSSVDRGIGYTF
>TRBJ1-2|-|-|TRBV5-1
TGCGCCAGCAGCGGTGGGTCTACCCTAGCTAACTATGGCTACACCTTC
CASSGGSTLANYGYTF
>TRBJ1-1|-|-|TRBV6-6
TGTGCCAGCACCCCCGGAGGGGCCTTCTCTCTCCGAGAAGCTTTCTTT
CASTPGGAFSLREAFF
>TRBJ2-1|-|TRBD2|TRBV6-5
TGTGCCAGCAGTTACCAGCGACTAGCTAATGAGCAGTTCTTC
CASSYQRLANEQFF
>TRBJ2-1|-|TRBD2|TRBV7-8
TGTGCCAGCAGCTTTCGACTAGCGGGAGCTGATGAGCAGTTCTTC
CASSFRLAGADEQFF
>TRBJ2-1|-|TRBD1|TRBV29-1
TGCAGCGTTCCGGGACAGTTCTACAATGAGCAGTTCTTC
CSVPGQFYNEQFF
>TRBJ1-3|-|-|TRBV6-5
TGTGCCAGCAGAAGCTCTGGAAACACCATATATTTT
CASRSSGNTIYF
>TRBJ1-6|few|-|TRBV2
TGTGCCAGCAGTGAGTTCCAAGGGAGGACACCCCTCCACTTT
CASSEFQGRTPLHF
>TRBJ1-3|-|-|TRBV4-1
TGCGCCAGCAGCCAAGACTATGACAGCTCTGGAAACACCATATATTTT
CASSQDYDSSGNTIYF
>TRBJ2-7|-|-|TRBV28
TGTGCCAGCAGTTTAACCGACAGGACCGACTACGAGCAGTACTTC
CASSLTDRTDYEQYF
>TRBJ2-5|-|TRBD2|TRBV7-3
TGTGCCAGCAGCTCCGCGGGGGGGAGGCAAGAGACCCAGTACTTC
CASSSAGGRQETQYF
>TRBJ1-3|-|-|TRBV28
TGTGCCAGCAGCCGGGGGCCTATAGGTAACACCATATATTTT
CASSRGPIGNTIYF
>TRBJ1-4|-|TRBD1|TRBV28
TGTGCCAGCAGCTCGGACAGGGGGATAAAGGGGATTGTTGAAAAACTGTTTTTT
CASSSDRGIKGIVEKLFF
>TRBJ2-3|-|-|TRBV4-1
TGCGCCAGCAGCCAACAGACAGGCACAGATACGCAGTATTTT
CASSQQTGTDTQYF
>TRBJ2-7|-|-|TRBV7-8
TGTGCCAGCAGCTTTGGCAGGGCATTATACGAGCAGTACTTC
CASSFGRALYEQYF
>TRBJ2-7|once|TRBD2|TRBV5-6
TGTGCCAGCAGCGGCGGACTAGCGGGGAGTTCCTACGAGCAGTACTTC
CASSGGLAGSSYEQYF
>TRBJ2-7|-|TRBD1|TRBV5-1
TGCGCCAGCAGCTTTACCCCGGGACAGGACTACGAGCAGTACTTC
CASSFTPGQDYEQYF